The text below deals with one T cell receptor (beta chain). What it recognizes is unknown. CDR1 is SGHDT and CDR2 is YYEEEE in the germline V gene. CDR3 length: 16 residues. V dropped 3 bases and J dropped 4; count of bases not matched to a gene: 11. Relapses following autologous stem cell transplantation were seen in all patients, with brentuximab vedotin exposure varying. The record originates from a study of PD-1 blockade in classical Hodgkin lymphoma. Repertoires were generated with immunoSEQ multiplex PCR, while TCRdb's copy carries only in-frame clones and drops some. The sample shows 25,000 to 35,000 clones, roughly 83% of them seen only once. Findings of the study overall: In newly diagnosed patients, baseline TCR diversity was reportedly below that of healthy donors. Repertoires differed for reasons still undefined, possibly disease activity or prior therapy. By C4D1, CD4+ diversity increased significantly, especially in complete responders.

Sequenced here: peripheral blood mononuclear cells (PBMCs), sampled before the second cycle of nivolumab. This TCR came from a human donor with classical Hodgkin lymphoma. This chain links TRBV5-6 with TRBJ1-1, with 8 bases matching TRBD1. CDR3 in amino acids: CASSWGTGREATEAFF. In DNA, the CDR3 is TGTGCCAGCAGCTGGGGGACAGGAAGGGAGGCCACTGAAGCTTTCTTT.